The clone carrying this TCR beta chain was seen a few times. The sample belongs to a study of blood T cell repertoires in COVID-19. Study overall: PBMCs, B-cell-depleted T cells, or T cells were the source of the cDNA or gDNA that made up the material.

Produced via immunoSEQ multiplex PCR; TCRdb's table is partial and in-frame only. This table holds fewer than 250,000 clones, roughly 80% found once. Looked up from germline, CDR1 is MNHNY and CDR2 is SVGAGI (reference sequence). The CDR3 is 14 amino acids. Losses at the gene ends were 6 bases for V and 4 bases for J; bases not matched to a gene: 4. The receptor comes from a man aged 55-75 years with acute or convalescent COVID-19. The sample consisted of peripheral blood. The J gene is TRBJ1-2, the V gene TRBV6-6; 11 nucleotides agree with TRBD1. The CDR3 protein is CASSPGTGGYGYTF. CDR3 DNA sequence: TGTGCCAGCAGCCCAGGGACAGGGGGCTATGGCTACACCTTC.